The 10 T cell receptor beta chains below all came from one sample that was sequenced in a study of cytomegalovirus exposure and HLA in healthy donors. This PCR relied on a set of 60 Vbeta primers and 13 Jbeta primers. Clones were sequenced by immunoSEQ multiplex PCR, and TCRdb holds only the in-frame ones, with some missing. The sample has roughly 55,000 clones. The specimen sequenced was PBMCs. These receptors were obtained from a man aged 50 to 59 in good health and CMV-seropositive.

This chain uses TRBV7-8 with TRBJ1-3; tentative D call: TRBD1 (5 bases). Germline lookup yields CDR1 SGHVS and CDR2 FQNEAQ. The CDR3 runs 15 residues. Trimming took off 1 base at V and 5 bases at J, with 12 bases between the two ends. CDR3 nucleotide sequence: TGTGCCAGCAGCTTAGAAGCGGGGCGTAGAAACACCATATATTTT. Amino acids: CASSLEAGRRNTIYF.

The J gene is TRBJ1-2, the V gene TRBV7-3; 8 bases map to TRBD1. The J segment lost 7 bases and the V segment lost 4 bases, leaving 5 bases of the junction unmatched. CDR3 length: 13 residues. CDR1 is SGHTA, CDR2 FQGTGA, per germline. CDR3 DNA: TGTGCCAGCAGCTCCAGGGGGCCTGGTGGCTACACCTTC. Its translation is CASSSRGPGGYTF.

The chain has TRBV7-8 and TRBJ1-1; D remains unclear. The CDR3 has 14 amino acids. Trimming pared 1 base from V and 1 base from J, leaving 7 bases between. The germline V gene encodes CDR1 SGHVS and CDR2 FQNEAQ. The CDR3 DNA is TGTGCCAGCAGCTTAGTGAGTCAGAACACTGAAGCTTTCTTT. Residues: CASSLVSQNTEAFF.

The chain employs TRBV9 and TRBJ2-5; D is unclear. This CDR3 contains 13 residues. Germline V gives CDR1 SGDLS, CDR2 YYNGEE. V lost 0 bases and J 6 bases, leaving 9 bases between the germline ends. In nucleotides, the CDR3 is TGTGCCAGCAGCGTAGCTTCGGGTAAGACCCAGTACTTC. Its translation is CASSVASGKTQYF.

The gene calls are TRBV28 and TRBJ2-7; 9 bases map to TRBD1. This CDR3 is built from 16 residues. Germline assignment: CDR1 MDHEN and CDR2 SYDVKM. After removal of 4 bases from V and 3 bases from J, the junction contained 10 bases not matched to a gene. The CDR3 sequence: CASSSIPGTGNYEQYF. The DNA for the CDR3 is TGTGCCAGCAGTTCCATCCCCGGGACAGGGAACTACGAGCAGTACTTC.

The chain couples TRBV25-1 to TRBJ2-7, with D unclear. The V and J ends lost 10 bases and 2 bases respectively, with 12 bases between them. Germline loops: CDR1 MGHDK, CDR2 SYGVNS. There are 12 residues in the CDR3. CDR3 amino acids: CATRPGAYEQYF. CDR3 nucleotides: TGTGCCACCAGACCCGGAGCCTACGAGCAGTACTTC.

V gene TRBV9 combines with J gene TRBJ1-2; the match to TRBD1 covers 7 bases. The CDR3 runs to 18 residues. The germline CDR1 and CDR2 sequences are SGDLS and YYNGEE. Germline trimming cut 0 bases from V and 3 bases from J; bases unmatched to any gene: 14. CDR3 coding DNA: TGTGCCAGCAGCGTAGATTACGCTGTGACAGGGAATTACTATGGCTACACCTTC. This sequence encodes CASSVDYAVTGNYYGYTF.

The V gene is TRBV6-1, the J gene TRBJ1-2, with unresolved D. In germline, CDR1 is MNHNS, CDR2 SASEGT. V lost 0 bases and J lost 3, with 11 bases in between. This CDR3 has 15 amino acids. CDR3 coding DNA: TGTGCCAGCAGTGAAGCGCGGGTACGGCACTATGGCTACACCTTC. It specifies CASSEARVRHYGYTF.

The chain uses TRBV6-1 and TRBJ2-3; D is perhaps TRBD1 (7 bases). The germline gives CDR1 MNHNS, CDR2 SASEGT. This CDR3 region has 17 residues. The ends were cut back, 4 bases at V and 0 bases at J, with 17 bases in the middle. CDR3 sequence (DNA): TGTGCCAGCAGTGCTTGGGGGGCAGGGGGTAGCACAGATACGCAGTATTTT. It is translated as CASSAWGAGGSTDTQYF.

CDR3 DNA: TGTGCCAGCAGTTACCAAGGGGCAGTGGCTTTCTTT. Its protein product is CASSYQGAVAFF. This rearrangement joins TRBV6-5 to TRBJ1-1, with a possible D match to TRBD1 (5 bases). CDR3 length: 12 amino acids. The V end was cut by 2 bases, the J end by 11 bases, with 12 bases between. CDR1 and CDR2 from the germline V gene are MNHEY and SVGAGI.